The 20 T cell receptor beta chains presented below share a single source sample, sequenced in a study of beta chain features in type 1 diabetes. General study results and limits: Type 1 diabetes patients had TCRB CDR3s that were shorter (moderately but significantly so) in all four CD4+ subsets.

These receptors lack a known antigen. Since all of the isolated RNA was reverse transcribed, expressed TCRB transcripts were what got sequenced. The method was immunoSEQ multiplex PCR; TCRdb's version includes in-frame clones alone and lacks a portion of them. Of around 360,000 clones listed, around an eighth were seen once; the top ten hold approximately 0.01%. Sequenced material: naive CD4+ T cells from blood. The receptors originated from a woman under 30 with type 1 diabetes.

The gene calls are TRBV5-1 and TRBJ2-1; TRBD2 might be the D (5 bases). Trimming removed 4 bases from V and 5 bases from J, with 13 bases in between. Germline V gene data show CDR1 as SGHRS and CDR2 as YFSETQ. This CDR3 is built from 14 residues. The CDR3 sequence: CASSPGSADNEQFF. DNA of the CDR3: TGCGCCAGCAGCCCGGGTAGCGCAGACAATGAGCAGTTCTTC.

This CDR3 reads CASSQDPGLAGGPRNEQFF. DNA of the CDR3: TGCGCCAGCAGCCAAGATCCAGGACTAGCGGGAGGGCCAAGGAATGAGCAGTTCTTC. The chain combines TRBV4-1 with TRBJ2-1; 15 positions agree with TRBD2. The length of the CDR3 is 19 residues. V gave up 0 bases and J gave up 7 bases; unmatched junction bases: 10. Germline CDR1 reads MGHRA; CDR2 reads YSYEKL.

The chain links TRBV5-4 to TRBJ2-5, with 7 nucleotides matching TRBD1. CDR3 size: 17 residues. Germline V gene lookup returns CDR1 SGHNT and CDR2 YYREEE (reference sequence). V shed 3 bases, J shed 5 bases, and the junction held 16 bases outside the gene matches. CDR3 protein: CASSSPLARGNSETQYF. CDR3 bases: TGTGCCAGCAGCTCGCCGTTGGCCAGGGGGAATTCGGAGACCCAGTACTTC.

The DNA of the CDR3 is TGTGCCAGCAGCTCAAAGGGGGCTGATTCACCCCTCCACTTT. It codes for CASSSKGADSPLHF. The chain combines TRBV7-9 with TRBJ1-6; 7 positions agree with TRBD1. Per the germline V gene, CDR1 is SEHNR and CDR2 is FQNEAQ (reference sequence). CDR3 length: 14 residues. With 4 bases clipped from V and 8 bases from J, the junction kept 5 bases outside the gene matches.

The rearrangement links TRBV2 to TRBJ1-1, with D possibly TRBD1 on 6 matching bases. This CDR3 contains 13 residues. The germline V gene encodes CDR1 SNHLY and CDR2 FYNNEI. Trimming stripped 7 bases from V and 5 bases from J, with 14 bases between. The CDR3: CASTSQGITEAFF. Written as DNA, the CDR3 is TGTGCCAGCACGTCGCAGGGGATTACTGAAGCTTTCTTT.

This clone was observed a handful of times. Different DNA sequences within this sample yield the same CDR3. The CDR3 DNA reads TGTGCCAGCAGCGTAGTGGGAGGTGAAGCTTTCTTT. Protein: CASSVVGGEAFF. This chain uses TRBV9 with TRBJ1-1; unclear D gene. This CDR3 has 12 residues. Trimming took off 0 bases at V and 7 bases at J, with 7 bases between the two ends. Looked up from germline, CDR1 is SGDLS and CDR2 is YYNGEE.

This clone was counted a few times. The J gene is TRBJ1-1, the V gene TRBV18, with TRBD1 matching 7 bases. The CDR3 has 16 amino acids. The V gene's germline CDR1 is KGHSH and CDR2 LQKENI. V gave up 3 bases and J gave up 12 bases; unmatched junction bases: 19. CDR3 sequence: CASSPQEFGQEKDSFF. The CDR3 bases are TGTGCCAGCTCACCGCAAGAGTTCGGACAGGAAAAAGACTCTTTCTTT.

In its sample, this clone was seen a few times. The chain couples TRBV7-2 to TRBJ1-2; D is perhaps TRBD1 (6 bases). Germline assignment: CDR1 SGHTA and CDR2 FQGNSA. CDR3 length: 16 residues. The V gene lost 2 bases and the J gene lost 4 bases, with 17 bases spanning the gap. CDR3 region: CASSLQQGVRGYGYTF. CDR3 sequence (DNA): TGTGCCAGCAGCTTACAACAGGGAGTTCGTGGCTATGGCTACACCTTC.

The chain recombines TRBV23-1 with TRBJ2-5, with 10 bases aligning to TRBD2. TRBV23-1 is recorded as an ORF, its role being uncertain. This CDR3 is built from 14 residues. The junction had 9 bases not matched to a gene; V was cut back by 10 bases and J by 4 bases. CDR3 in amino acids: CAKSSGSSVETQYF. The DNA of the CDR3 is TGCGCCAAATCTAGCGGGAGTTCGGTAGAGACCCAGTACTTC.

The V and J genes are TRBV11-2 and TRBJ2-5, with 7 bases fitting TRBD1. Germline CDR1 SGHAT, CDR2 FQNNGV. The CDR3 covers 14 residues. With V trimmed by 5 bases and J by 5 bases, 8 bases remained unmatched. The CDR3 region has the DNA TGTGCCAGCAGCGCCGACAGGGATCGGGAGACCCAGTACTTC. Amino acid sequence: CASSADRDRETQYF.

This clone has just a few counts. This rearrangement joins TRBV6-5 to TRBJ2-5; 9 bases are a match to TRBD1. After removal of 4 bases from V and 2 bases from J, the junction contained 5 bases not matched to a gene. The CDR3 covers 15 residues. The germline V gene encodes CDR1 MNHEY and CDR2 SVGAGI. The CDR3 protein is CASSSPGQGQETQYF. CDR3 coding DNA: TGTGCCAGCAGTTCACCAGGACAGGGGCAAGAGACCCAGTACTTC.

This clone came up a few times. The chain recombines TRBV7-9 with TRBJ2-3; 11 nucleotides align to TRBD2. V gave up 8 bases and J gave up 8 bases; unmatched junction bases: 15. Germline CDR1 is SEHNR and CDR2 is FQNEAQ (reference sequence). This CDR3 comprises 16 residues. The CDR3 DNA is TGTGCCAGCCGGCCCTCACTAGCGGGAGAATACGTTACGCAGTATTTT. It codes for CASRPSLAGEYVTQYF.

The chain couples TRBV10-3 to TRBJ2-2, with 10 bases lining up with TRBD2. V trimming: 5 bases; J trimming: 6 bases; junction bases outside the gene matches: 6. The CDR3 length is 15 residues. CDR1 and CDR2 from the germline V gene are ENHRY and SYGVKD. The CDR3 bases are TGTGCCATCAGTCCTAGCGGGGGCCTCTCCGGGGAGCTGTTTTTT. Its protein product is CAISPSGGLSGELFF.

The CDR3 region has the DNA TGTGCCAGCAGCTTAGTTCAGGGATTACCTGAAGCTTTCTTT. This translates into CASSLVQGLPEAFF. V is TRBV7-2 and J is TRBJ1-1; TRBD1 is a possible D gene (5 bases). The CDR3 totals 14 residues. Trimming shortened V by 1 base and J by 6 bases, and 12 bases separated the two germline ends. The germline gives CDR1 SGHTA, CDR2 FQGNSA.

The J gene is TRBJ2-5, the V gene TRBV5-4; D unclear. V was cut by 1 base and J by 5 bases, with 9 bases left in between. The CDR3 contains 13 residues. Per germline, CDR1 SGHNT and CDR2 YYREEE (reference sequence). Written as DNA, the CDR3 is TGTGCCAGCAGCTTGAACTCTTGGGAGACCCAGTACTTC. Translation gives CASSLNSWETQYF.

The genes are TRBV30 and TRBJ2-7; TRBD1 is a possible D gene (6 bases). The ends were cut back, 2 bases at V and 6 bases at J, with 23 bases in the middle. Per germline, CDR1 GTSNPN and CDR2 SVGIG (reference sequence). This CDR3 is 16 amino acids long. The CDR3 coding sequence is TGTGCCTGGAGTCTACAACGGTTGGGACATCTGGGCGAGCAGTACTTC. This codes for CAWSLQRLGHLGEQYF. The variable domain in full, completed from reference TRBV30 and TRBJ2-7, reads SQTIHQWPATLVQPVGSPLSLECTVEGTSNPNLYWYRQAAGRGLQLLFYSVGIGQISSEVPQNLSASRPQDRQFILSSKKLLLSDSGFYLCAWSLQRLGHLGEQYFGPGTRLTVT.

This clone was counted between two and nine times. This chain uses TRBV7-2 with TRBJ2-7; tentative D call: TRBD2 (5 bases). Per the germline V gene, CDR1 is SGHTA and CDR2 is FQGNSA. The CDR3 runs to 14 residues. Trimming pared 6 bases from V and 3 bases from J, leaving 15 bases between. The CDR3 protein is CASRSGLSGYEQYF. As DNA, the CDR3 is TGTGCCAGCAGATCCGGACTCTCAGGCTACGAGCAGTACTTC. The variable domain in full, with the rest retrieved from reference TRBV7-2 and TRBJ2-7, is GAGVSQSPSNKVTEKGKDVELRCDPISGHTALYWYRQSLGQGLEFLIYFQGNSAPDKSGLPSDRFSAERTGGSVSTLTIQRTQQEDSAVYLCASRSGLSGYEQYFGPGTRLTVT.

This clone was recorded only once. The chain links TRBV15 to TRBJ2-1; 10 bases align to TRBD2. V was clipped by 3 bases and J by 8 bases; unmatched bases: 10. CDR3 size: 16 residues. Germline V gives CDR1 LNHNV, CDR2 YYDKDF (reference sequence). The CDR3 sequence is CATSRGRSSGGDEQFF. CDR3 DNA sequence: TGTGCCACCAGCAGGGGCCGGTCTAGCGGGGGCGATGAGCAGTTCTTC.

This clone has only a few counts. The V gene is TRBV7-8, the J gene TRBJ2-5; 10 positions match TRBD2. The CDR3 has 17 amino acids. After removal of 1 base from V and 5 bases from J, the junction contained 10 bases not matched to a gene. CDR1 SGHVS and CDR2 FQNEAQ come from the germline V gene. The CDR3 loop is CASSLDSGAGGLETQYF. In DNA, the CDR3 is TGTGCCAGCAGCTTAGATTCCGGAGCGGGGGGGCTTGAGACCCAGTACTTC. Complete variable domain (other parts from reference TRBV7-8 and TRBJ2-5): GAGVSQSPRYKVAKRGQDVALRCDPISGHVSLFWYQQALGQGPEFLTYFQNEAQLDKSGLPSDRFFAERPEGSVSTLKIQRTQQEDSAVYLCASSLDSGAGGLETQYFGPGTRLLVL.

This clone was counted only a few times. The genes are TRBV7-8 and TRBJ2-1; D is unresolved. Per the germline V gene, CDR1 is SGHVS and CDR2 is FQNEAQ. This CDR3 is built from 13 residues. V dropped 5 bases and J dropped 7 bases, with 12 bases sitting between them. The CDR3 region is CASSAYLRNEQFF. For the CDR3, the DNA is TGTGCCAGCAGCGCCTACCTCCGGAATGAGCAGTTCTTC.